These 31 T cell receptor beta chains came from one sample sequenced in a study of regulatory T cells in long-lasting Graves disease. Specified time point: newly diagnosed GD, antithyroid drugs for less than 3 months. PBMC RNA was the source of the TCR library. Combining iRepertoire HTBI primers with Arm-PCR of CDR3 regions, the authors built TCR beta libraries. MiXCR, applied by TCRdb to the multiplex PCR reads, yields one record per CDR3 protein. The data contain about 430,000 distinct CDR3 sequences, 15% of them singletons. Separately, the same data were catalogued under a study of T cells in Graves' hyperthyroidism and ophthalmopathy.

The input for sequencing was peripheral blood mononuclear cells (PBMCs), taken at new diagnosis, from a patient treated with antithyroid drugs. The source is a woman in her forties with Graves disease.

This chain joins TRBV25-1 and TRBJ2-2; no reliable D call. Germline CDR1 is MGHDK and CDR2 is SYGVNS. V was trimmed by 2 bases and J by 6 bases, leaving 7 bases between them. The CDR3 totals 13 residues. CDR3 amino acids: CASSENLSGELFF. The CDR3 bases are TGTGCCAGCAGTGAAAATCTTTCCGGGGAGCTGTTTTTT.

The sample holds a few counts of this clonotype. This chain joins TRBV28 and TRBJ2-5; D is undetermined. The V and J ends lost 5 bases and 1 base respectively, with 20 bases between them. Germline CDR1 is MDHEN and CDR2 is SYDVKM. CDR3 length: 17 residues. This chain's CDR3 is CASSPHPFADPQETQYF. The CDR3 nucleotides are TGTGCCAGCAGTCCCCACCCGTTCGCAGACCCCCAAGAGACCCAGTACTTC.

The gene calls are TRBV28 and TRBJ2-7; D is unclear. From germline, CDR1 is MDHEN and CDR2 SYDVKM. V lost 7 bases and J lost 0, with 16 bases in between. CDR3 length: 15 residues. The CDR3 DNA is TGTGCCAGCACCCCGGTGGACGAGAGCTCCTACGAGCAGTACTTC. Translating gives CASTPVDESSYEQYF. Together with reference TRBV28 and TRBJ2-7, the CDR3 gives the full variable domain: DVKVTQSSRYLVKRTGEKVFLECVQDMDHENMFWYRQDPGLGLRLIYFSYDVKMKEKGDIPEGYSVSREKKERFSLILESASTNQTSMYLCASTPVDESSYEQYFGPGTRLTVT.

The sample holds many counts of this clonotype. DNA of the CDR3: TGTGCCAGCTCTAGTCCGGCGGGTGGAGGGATCTCTGAAGCTTTCTTT. It yields the protein CASSSPAGGGISEAFF. V gene TRBV2 combines with J gene TRBJ1-1; D remains unclear. Looked up from germline, CDR1 is SNHLY and CDR2 is FYNNEI. The CDR3 consists of 16 residues. Trimming took 8 bases from V and 6 from J, leaving 25 bases between them.

This chain links TRBV15 with TRBJ2-2; possibly TRBD2 for D (5 bases). CDR3 length: 15 amino acids. V dropped 0 bases and J dropped 6 bases, with 11 bases sitting between them. The germline V gene encodes CDR1 LNHNV and CDR2 YYDKDF (reference sequence). The CDR3 here is CATSRDLTRAGELFF. CDR3 nucleotide sequence: TGTGCCACCAGCAGAGATCTCACTAGGGCCGGGGAGCTGTTTTTT. Filled out from reference TRBV15 and TRBJ2-2, the complete variable domain reads DAMVIQNPRYQVTQFGKPVTLSCSQTLNHNVMYWYQQKSSQAPKLLFHYYDKDFNNEADTPDNFQSRRPNTSFCFLDIRSPGLGDTAMYLCATSRDLTRAGELFFGEGSRLTVL.

This clonotype was observed a handful of times. The genes are TRBV6-5 and TRBJ2-1; TRBD1 might be the D (5 bases). Germline V CDR1 and CDR2: MNHEY, SVGAGI. Trimming took off 0 bases at V and 6 bases at J, with 18 bases between the two ends. This CDR3 has 17 residues. The CDR3, as DNA: TGTGCCAGCAGTTACTCGAAATTCAACTTAGGGGCCAATGAGCAGTTCTTC. It codes for CASSYSKFNLGANEQFF.

This clonotype was recorded a few times. The rearrangement joins TRBV28 to TRBJ1-1; 9 nucleotides match TRBD1. After removal of 6 bases from V and 11 bases from J, the junction contained 10 bases not matched to a gene. Germline lookup yields CDR1 MDHEN and CDR2 SYDVKM. This CDR3 contains 13 residues. The CDR3 nucleotides read TGTGCCAGCAGGGAAACAGGGGGCGTAGTTGCTTTCTTT. Protein: CASRETGGVVAFF. Using reference TRBV28 and TRBJ1-1 for the parts outside the CDR3, the full variable domain is DVKVTQSSRYLVKRTGEKVFLECVQDMDHENMFWYRQDPGLGLRLIYFSYDVKMKEKGDIPEGYSVSREKKERFSLILESASTNQTSMYLCASRETGGVVAFFGQGTRLTVV.

The rearrangement links TRBV24-1 to TRBJ2-5, with 7 bases identical to TRBD1. CDR3 length equals 13 residues. V lost 9 bases and J lost 4; bases outside the gene matches: 7. Germline V CDR1 and CDR2: KGHDR, SFDVKD. CDR3: CATGSGGAETQYF. CDR3 sequence (DNA): TGTGCCACCGGGTCAGGGGGAGCAGAGACCCAGTACTTC.

In regard to this clonotype: Given a much more abundant clone one base away, this may be a read error. The chain couples TRBV18 to TRBJ2-1; no clear D gene. CDR1 is KGHSH, CDR2 LQKENI, per germline. The CDR3 extends over 17 amino acids. In DNA, the CDR3 is TGTGCCAGCTCACCACCGGTCAACAGAGTGTTGCTAAATGAGCAGTCCTTC. This gives the protein CASSPPVNRVLLNEQSF.

This chain connects TRBV20-1 to TRBJ1-5; the match to TRBD1 covers 10 bases. CDR3 size: 15 residues. Germline-derived CDR1 and CDR2 are DFQATT and SNEGSKA (reference sequence). J gave up 7 bases and V 0 bases, and 6 bases lay outside the gene matches. This chain's CDR3 is CSARDQTGGWQPQHF. CDR3 bases: TGCAGTGCTAGAGATCAGACAGGGGGCTGGCAGCCCCAGCATTTT.

This clonotype was recorded many times. The V and J genes are TRBV10-3 and TRBJ1-1; perhaps TRBD1 as D (6 bases). Germline V gene lookup returns CDR1 ENHRY and CDR2 SYGVKD. This CDR3 contains 14 residues. Between the trimmed V and J ends, which lost 6 bases and 4 bases, there was a span of 15 bases. The CDR3 DNA reads as TGTGCCATCAGCCCAATACAGGGTTCCACTGAAGCTTTCTTT. Residues: CAISPIQGSTEAFF.

This clonotype was observed once. The chain recombines TRBV6-1 with TRBJ1-1, with 9 bases identical to TRBD1. Germline assignment: CDR1 MNHNS and CDR2 SASEGT. The CDR3 length is 15 residues. J gave up 2 bases and V 4 bases, and 5 bases lay outside the gene matches. The DNA for the CDR3 is TGTGCCAGCAGTGTTACAGGGGGCTCAAACACTGAAGCTTTCTTT. It translates to CASSVTGGSNTEAFF.

This clonotype was seen only a few times. V usage is TRBV9 and J usage is TRBJ2-3; 11 bases are shared with TRBD2. The CDR3 is 17 amino acids. Germline values: CDR1 SGDLS, CDR2 YYNGEE. Losses at the gene ends were 0 bases for V and 3 bases for J; bases not matched to a gene: 6. Here the CDR3 reads CASSVDWASGRTDTQYF. The CDR3 DNA sequence: TGTGCCAGCAGCGTAGATTGGGCTAGCGGGAGGACAGATACGCAGTATTTT. Based on the CDR3 plus reference TRBV9 and TRBJ2-3, the full variable domain is DSGVTQTPKHLITATGQRVTLRCSPRSGDLSVYWYQQSLDQGLQFLIQYYNGEERAKGNILERFSAQQFPDLHSELNLSSLELGDSALYFCASSVDWASGRTDTQYFGPGTRLTVL.

Remarks on this clonotype: One base away lies a much larger clone, so this may be a sequencing read error. CDR3 sequence: CASSPSQQGGPTYEQYF. The CDR3 nucleotides read TGTGCCAGCAGCCCTAGTCAACAGGGGGGCCCAACCTACGAGCAGTACTTC. V usage is TRBV7-6 and J usage is TRBJ2-7; 8 bases fit TRBD1. Germline V gives CDR1 SGHVS, CDR2 FNYEAQ. The junction had 14 bases not matched to a gene; V was cut back by 5 bases and J by 2 bases. There are 17 residues in the CDR3.

There are many counts of this clonotype. DNA of the CDR3: TGTGCCAGCAGCCCACTAGGGGTTGGAACTTACAATGAGCAGTTCTTC. Its protein is CASSPLGVGTYNEQFF. The chain couples TRBV12-3 or TRBV12-4 to TRBJ2-1, with D tentatively TRBD1 or TRBD2 (5 bases each). This CDR3 is built from 16 residues. The V end lost 6 bases, the J end lost 4 bases, and 19 bases lay between the germline ends.

The sample holds many counts of this clonotype. V and J are TRBV20-1 and TRBJ2-7; TRBD2 matches at 8 bases. The V segment lost 6 bases and the J segment 1 base; nucleotides outside the gene matches: 11. This CDR3 spans 15 amino acids. Germline loops: CDR1 DFQATT, CDR2 SNEGSKA (reference sequence). DNA for the CDR3: TGCAGTGCCTCCCCCCCTACTAGCGGTTCCTACGAGCAGTACTTC. Its translation: CSASPPTSGSYEQYF.

This clonotype was counted at least ten times. The chain links TRBV28 to TRBJ1-5; 9 bases match TRBD1. Germline-derived CDR1 and CDR2 are MDHEN and SYDVKM. The CDR3 is 18 residues long. The V and J ends lost 3 bases and 4 bases, in that order; junction bases with no gene match: 13. The CDR3 DNA is TGTGCCAGCAGTTTCCCCGACCGAATCGACAGGGGGAATCAGCCCCAGCATTTT. Translation gives CASSFPDRIDRGNQPQHF.

The genes are TRBV11-3 and TRBJ2-3; 14 nucleotides align to TRBD2. The J call may be incorrect, as the DNA end agrees better with TRBJ2-7. This CDR3 is built from 16 residues. Germline lookup yields CDR1 SGHNT and CDR2 YENEEA. The CDR3 loop reads CASSLGLAGAYYEQYF. CDR3 nucleotide sequence: TGTGCCAGCAGCTTGGGACTAGCGGGAGCCTACTACGAGCAGTACTTC.

This clonotype was seen repeatedly, ten times or more. The V and J genes are TRBV27 and TRBJ1-6, with D unclear. CDR1 is MNHEY, CDR2 SMNVEV, per germline (reference sequence). This CDR3 is built from 14 residues. V lost 3 bases, J lost 6 bases, and 9 bases lay in between. CDR3: CASSFTAPNSPLHF. The CDR3 DNA sequence: TGTGCCAGCAGTTTTACAGCTCCTAATTCACCCCTCCACTTT.

This clonotype was observed at least ten times. V and J are TRBV18 and TRBJ1-2; weak D call: TRBD1 (5 bases). This CDR3 contains 15 residues. Germline V gene lookup returns CDR1 KGHSH and CDR2 LQKENI. Trimming shortened V by 3 bases and J by 2 bases, and 13 bases separated the two germline ends. The CDR3 protein is CASSPRGVSNYGYTF. The CDR3 DNA is TGTGCCAGCTCACCCCGGGGGGTTTCCAACTATGGCTACACCTTC.

This clonotype was counted between two and nine times. V gene TRBV27 combines with J gene TRBJ2-7, with 9 bases that match TRBD2. Germline V gene data show CDR1 as MNHEY and CDR2 as SMNVEV (reference sequence). The CDR3 runs to 15 residues. Losses at the gene ends were 4 bases for V and 2 bases for J; bases not matched to a gene: 6. CDR3 loop: CASSSGTSSTYEQYF. CDR3 DNA sequence: TGTGCCAGCAGTTCCGGGACTAGCTCGACCTACGAGCAGTACTTC.

J is TRBJ2-1 and V is TRBV20-1; the D is unclear. This CDR3 comprises 12 residues. The V gene's germline CDR1 is DFQATT and CDR2 SNEGSKA (reference sequence). Trimming removed 2 bases from V and 6 bases from J, with 8 bases in between. The DNA for the CDR3 is TGCAGTGCTAGACTAGTTCCCAATGAGCAGTTCTTC. Residues: CSARLVPNEQFF.

This clonotype was seen ten or more times. V usage is TRBV12-3 or TRBV12-4 and J usage is TRBJ2-7; 9 nucleotides agree with TRBD2. The junction had 11 bases not matched to a gene; V was cut back by 5 bases and J by 3 bases. The CDR3 loop spans 16 amino acids. CDR3 DNA sequence: TGTGCCAGCAGTCCCTACGATAGCGGGAGTAGCTACGAGCAGTACTTC. It yields the protein CASSPYDSGSSYEQYF.

This clonotype was detected many times. The chain is built from TRBV19 and TRBJ1-2; the D is unclear. Germline CDR1 reads LNHDA; CDR2 reads SQIVND (reference sequence). The CDR3 totals 15 residues. V was trimmed by 4 bases and J by 3 bases, leaving 15 bases between them. Here the CDR3 DNA reads TGTGCCAGTAGTAGGGGTGGTGGGGAGGACTATGGCTACACCTTC. It specifies CASSRGGGEDYGYTF.

This clonotype was observed at least ten times. The chain links TRBV29-1 to TRBJ2-3, with 7 bases matching TRBD2. Per germline, CDR1 SQVTM and CDR2 ANQGSEA. The CDR3 loop spans 17 amino acids. V lost 0 bases and J lost 3; bases outside the gene matches: 12. The CDR3 nucleotides read TGCAGCGTTGAAGAGGCAGCGGGATGGTATCGTACAGATACGCAGTATTTT. It specifies CSVEEAAGWYRTDTQYF.

This rearrangement joins TRBV29-1 to TRBJ1-1; TRBD1 agrees at 9 bases. The germline CDR1 and CDR2 sequences are SQVTM and ANQGSEA. The CDR3 length is 12 residues. V gave up 6 bases and J gave up 3 bases; unmatched junction bases: 2. The CDR3 region is CSVGQGHTEAFF. DNA for the CDR3: TGCAGCGTCGGACAGGGGCACACTGAAGCTTTCTTT.

This clonotype has just one count. Germline and junction disagree at one end, which may indicate a read error. The chain joins TRBV18 to TRBJ1-2, with D possibly TRBD1 on 6 matching bases. CDR1 and CDR2 (germline): KGHSH, LQKENI. The CDR3 extends over 14 amino acids. The DNA of the CDR3 is TGTGTCAGCTCACCAAGCGCGACAGGTCATGGCTACACCTTC. Translation: CVSSPSATGHGYTF.

In this sample, this clonotype turned up many times. V and J are TRBV11-2 and TRBJ2-1; TRBD2 matches at 8 bases. The CDR3 sequence is 18 residues long. The V gene's germline CDR1 is SGHAT and CDR2 FQNNGV. The ends lost 0 bases at V and 0 bases at J; junction bases unmatched: 7. CDR3 in DNA: TGTGCCAGCAGCTTAGATCCCTCGGGGACTAGCTCCTACAATGAGCAGTTCTTC. Translation gives CASSLDPSGTSSYNEQFF.

This clonotype was recorded at least ten times. CDR3 DNA sequence: TGTGCCAGTAGTATTGGGTTCCAGGAGACCCAGTACTTC. Encoded protein: CASSIGFQETQYF. V usage is TRBV19 and J usage is TRBJ2-5; D not resolved. The V end was cut by 3 bases, the J end by 5 bases, with 10 bases between. The CDR3 covers 13 residues. In germline, CDR1 is LNHDA, CDR2 SQIVND (reference sequence).

This clonotype was seen a few times. The CDR3 DNA sequence: TGTGCCAGCAGCCCCTTGGGGCCGTATGGCTACACCTTC. It is translated as CASSPLGPYGYTF. V usage is TRBV5-5 and J usage is TRBJ1-2, with D tentatively TRBD1 (5 bases). V lost 4 bases and J lost 5, with 12 bases in between. In germline, CDR1 is SGHKS, CDR2 YYEKEE (reference sequence). There are 13 residues in the CDR3.

This chain joins TRBV12-3 or TRBV12-4 and TRBJ2-7, with D maybe TRBD1 (6 bases). Trimming removed 6 bases at V and 5 bases at J, with 14 bases between. The CDR3 extends over 13 amino acids. The CDR3 region has the DNA TGTGCCAGCAGCTTGACCAGGGGCCACGAGCAGTACTTC. This gives the protein CASSLTRGHEQYF.